What follows are 21 T cell receptor beta chains derived from one specimen sequenced in a study of control samples from healthy donors and cancer patients. Assay: immunoSEQ multiplex PCR; the TCRdb copy retains only in-frame clones and omits some. The table lists more than 50,000 clones, nearly 90% of them singletons, with approximately 3.8% in the top ten. The sample taken for sequencing was blood. These receptors originate from a man in his fifties in good health.

This chain connects TRBV5-1 to TRBJ1-5; 8 bases line up with TRBD1. The CDR3 contains 17 residues. Losses at the gene ends were 4 bases for V and 7 bases for J; bases not matched to a gene: 16. Germline CDR1 is SGHRS and CDR2 is YFSETQ. CDR3 in DNA: TGCGCCAGCAGCCTGGAAATCCTCCTGACAGGGGCACAGCCCCAGCATTTT. It yields the protein CASSLEILLTGAQPQHF.

The V gene is TRBV5-1, the J gene TRBJ1-2; D gene unclear. V lost 2 bases, J lost 6 bases, and 14 bases lay in between. From germline, CDR1 is SGHRS and CDR2 YFSETQ. The CDR3 spans 14 residues. Written as DNA, the CDR3 is TGCGCCAGCAGCTTTTCGTGGCAGGCCAATGGCTACACCTTC. This gives the protein CASSFSWQANGYTF.

The chain combines TRBV3-1 (or the pseudogene TRBV3-2) with TRBJ2-2, with D hard to call. V was trimmed by 4 bases and J by 6 bases, leaving 15 bases between them. CDR1 and CDR2 (germline): LGHDT, YNNKEL (reference sequence). The CDR3 contains 15 residues. The CDR3 coding sequence is TGTGCCAGCAGCCTTCGCATGCGGCGGTCCGGGGAGCTGTTTTTT. Protein sequence: CASSLRMRRSGELFF.

The V call is TRBV28, the J call TRBJ2-2; perhaps TRBD1 as D (6 bases). The CDR3 totals 16 residues. CDR1 is MDHEN and CDR2 is SYDVKM in the germline V gene. V dropped 5 bases and J dropped 0 bases, with 13 bases sitting between them. For the CDR3, the DNA is TGTGCCAGCAGTGCTACAGGGTATACGAACACCGGGGAGCTGTTTTTT. It yields the protein CASSATGYTNTGELFF.

The chain combines TRBV5-1 with TRBJ2-1; 13 bases line up with TRBD2. CDR1 is SGHRS, CDR2 YFSETQ, per germline. J was trimmed by 3 bases and V by 4 bases; bases with no gene match: 4. CDR3 length: 16 amino acids. The CDR3 sequence is CASSPRLAGGYNEQFF. The CDR3 region has the DNA TGCGCCAGCAGCCCGAGACTAGCGGGAGGCTACAATGAGCAGTTCTTC.

The V gene is TRBV7-8, the J gene TRBJ1-2; a weak D match, TRBD1 (5 bases). There are 14 residues in the CDR3. Germline V gene lookup returns CDR1 SGHVS and CDR2 FQNEAQ. V lost 1 base and J lost 1, with 7 bases in between. This chain's CDR3 is CASSLVDSNYGYTF. In DNA, the CDR3 is TGTGCCAGCAGCTTAGTAGACAGTAACTATGGCTACACCTTC. The variable domain in full, completed from reference TRBV7-8 and TRBJ1-2, reads GAGVSQSPRYKVAKRGQDVALRCDPISGHVSLFWYQQALGQGPEFLTYFQNEAQLDKSGLPSDRFFAERPEGSVSTLKIQRTQQEDSAVYLCASSLVDSNYGYTFGSGTRLTVV.

This chain links TRBV27 with TRBJ1-1, with 10 nucleotides matching TRBD1. CDR1 is MNHEY, CDR2 SMNVEV, per germline (reference sequence). The CDR3 is 14 residues long. V shed 7 bases and J 1 base; nucleotides not matched to a gene: 3. Here the CDR3 DNA reads TGTGCCAGCACCTGGACAGGGGGGAACACTGAAGCTTTCTTT. It specifies CASTWTGGNTEAFF.

The CDR3 loop reads CASSLGASGSAETQYF. The CDR3 DNA reads as TGTGCCAGCAGCTTAGGCGCTAGCGGGAGTGCAGAGACCCAGTACTTC. V gene TRBV7-9 combines with J gene TRBJ2-5, with TRBD2 matching 10 bases. V trimming: 1 base; J trimming: 4 bases; junction bases outside the gene matches: 6. The CDR3 is 16 amino acids. Looked up from germline, CDR1 is SEHNR and CDR2 is FQNEAQ (reference sequence).

The J gene is TRBJ1-3, the V gene TRBV7-9; D might be TRBD1 (5 bases). Trimming removed 10 bases at V and 1 base at J, with 11 bases between. The germline V gene encodes CDR1 SEHNR and CDR2 FQNEAQ (reference sequence). The CDR3 spans 13 residues. The DNA for the CDR3 is TGTGCCACACAGGAGGGGTCTGGAAACACCATATATTTT. It translates to CATQEGSGNTIYF.

The CDR3 spells CASSPTGGGKLFF. The CDR3, as DNA: TGTGCCAGCAGTCCCACTGGGGGGGGAAAACTGTTTTTT. The chain carries TRBV6-5 and TRBJ1-4, with D possibly TRBD1 on 5 matching bases. The CDR3 is 13 residues long. V was shortened by 5 bases and J by 10 bases, with 14 bases between the two germline ends. Germline V lookup: CDR1 MNHEY, CDR2 SVGAGI.

This clone was observed a single time. This chain uses TRBV27 with TRBJ1-6; D is possibly TRBD1 (5 bases). This CDR3 has 14 residues. Trimming left V 6 bases short and J 5 bases short, with 11 bases between. Germline values: CDR1 MNHEY, CDR2 SMNVEV (reference sequence). CDR3: CASSPGTDNSPLHF. CDR3 sequence (DNA): TGTGCCAGCAGCCCCGGGACGGATAATTCACCCCTCCACTTT.

V gene TRBV18 combines with J gene TRBJ2-7, with unresolved D. V was trimmed by 6 bases and J by 7 bases, leaving 19 bases between them. The CDR3 runs to 14 residues. Germline lookup yields CDR1 KGHSH and CDR2 LQKENI. The CDR3 region is CASSNVPGTKEQYF. Written as DNA, the CDR3 is TGTGCCAGCTCGAACGTCCCAGGCACGAAGGAGCAGTACTTC.

The rearrangement joins TRBV28 to TRBJ2-3; 8 nucleotides line up with TRBD2. V lost 2 bases to trimming and J lost 1 base; unmatched junction nucleotides: 14. The germline V gene has CDR1 MDHEN and CDR2 SYDVKM. CDR3 length equals 19 residues. The CDR3 nucleotides are TGTGCCAGCAGTTTAATTGGGTCGGGAGGGCGATTGGGCACAGATACGCAGTATTTT. Translation gives CASSLIGSGGRLGTDTQYF. Variable domain in full (rest from reference TRBV28 and TRBJ2-3): DVKVTQSSRYLVKRTGEKVFLECVQDMDHENMFWYRQDPGLGLRLIYFSYDVKMKEKGDIPEGYSVSREKKERFSLILESASTNQTSMYLCASSLIGSGGRLGTDTQYFGPGTRLTVL.

The rearrangement uses TRBV12-3 or TRBV12-4 and TRBJ2-1, with D perhaps matching TRBD1 (6 bases). Trimming removed 8 bases from V and 3 bases from J, with 11 bases in between. This CDR3 contains 13 residues. CDR3 amino acids: CASVRDNYNEQFF. The DNA of the CDR3 is TGTGCCAGCGTCAGGGACAACTACAATGAGCAGTTCTTC.

This chain links TRBV3-1 (or the pseudogene TRBV3-2) with TRBJ2-5, with 7 nucleotides matching TRBD1. Germline values: CDR1 LGHDT, CDR2 YNNKEL (reference sequence). Trimming took 2 bases from V and 7 from J; bases not matched to a gene: 7. This CDR3 is 14 amino acids long. As DNA, the CDR3 is TGTGCCAGCAGCCAATTACAGGGGTGGGGGACCCAGTACTTC. Translation: CASSQLQGWGTQYF.

The chain has TRBV7-3 and TRBJ2-6; 8 bases are a match to TRBD2. Germline V gives CDR1 SGHTA, CDR2 FQGTGA. Trimming cost V 4 bases and J 0 bases; bases outside gene matches: 14. CDR3 length: 20 amino acids. The CDR3 DNA follows: TGTGCCAGCAGCTCCACCCCGTTTACCGGGAGGGCCTCTGGGGCCAACGTCCTGACTTTC. Protein product: CASSSTPFTGRASGANVLTF.

The chain has TRBV19 and TRBJ1-4, with 9 bases identical to TRBD1. J gave up 7 bases and V 8 bases, and 17 bases lay outside the gene matches. Germline V gene sequence: CDR1 LNHDA, CDR2 SQIVND (reference sequence). CDR3 length: 17 amino acids. Here the CDR3 DNA reads TGTGCCAGTCGACCTAGACAGGGGGAGGGATTTGTTGAAAAACTGTTTTTT. The encoded protein is CASRPRQGEGFVEKLFF.

The genes are TRBV4-3 and TRBJ2-1; 10 bases fit TRBD2. Germline assignment: CDR1 LGHNA and CDR2 YSLEER. With V trimmed by 5 bases and J by 4 bases, 5 bases remained unmatched. There are 15 residues in the CDR3. CDR3 loop: CASSASGSRYNEQFF. CDR3 nucleotides: TGCGCCAGCAGCGCTAGCGGGAGTCGATACAATGAGCAGTTCTTC.

This chain joins TRBV3-1 (or the pseudogene TRBV3-2) and TRBJ2-3; 10 bases are shared with TRBD2. There are 17 residues in the CDR3. In germline, CDR1 is LGHDT, CDR2 YNNKEL (reference sequence). V shed 1 base, J shed 4 bases, and the junction held 8 bases outside the gene matches. The CDR3 nucleotides are TGTGCCAGCAGCCAAGCCGAGGGGCTAGCGGGAGCAGATACGCAGTATTTT. This sequence encodes CASSQAEGLAGADTQYF.

V usage is TRBV6-2 or TRBV6-3 and J usage is TRBJ2-7; a possible D gene is TRBD1 (5 bases). V lost 5 bases and J 3 bases, leaving 11 bases between the germline ends. This CDR3 spans 13 amino acids. The germline CDR1 and CDR2 sequences are MNHEY and SVGEGT. The CDR3 region is CASSMPGYYEQYF. As DNA, the CDR3 is TGTGCCAGCAGTATGCCAGGGTACTACGAGCAGTACTTC.

This chain's CDR3 is CASSLRFNTEAFF. As DNA, the CDR3 is TGTGCCAGCAGTTTAAGGTTTAACACTGAAGCTTTCTTT. The gene calls are TRBV27 and TRBJ1-1; no clear D. Trimming removed 2 bases from V and 2 bases from J, with 6 bases in between. The CDR3 runs 13 residues. CDR1 and CDR2 (germline): MNHEY, SMNVEV (reference sequence).